Presented here are 30 T cell receptor beta chains from one specimen sequenced in a study of OX40 agonist ivuxolimab in advanced cancers. The library was obtained by the immunoSEQ multiplex PCR assay. Entries here come from immuneACCESS through TCRdb and include only in-frame sequences with V and J called. Some clones fail to appear in such tables; in the studies checked, an unresolved V gene covers under half of the shortfall, and the cause of the remainder is unknown. The sample table records some 69,000 clones; approximately 86% of these occur just once. Around 3% of the sample comes from the top ten. Sample: CD4+ or CD8+ T cells sorted from blood, taken in a trial of the OX40 agonist ivuxolimab. These TCRs come from an adult with an advanced solid tumor such as melanoma, head and neck, liver or kidney cancer.

The chain joins TRBV29-1 to TRBJ2-1; 9 positions match TRBD1. The CDR3 is made up of 14 amino acids. Germline V gene data show CDR1 as SQVTM and CDR2 as ANQGSEA. Unmatched junction bases numbered 5, after V lost 5 bases and J lost 3 bases. CDR3 region: CSVKQGAFYNEQFF. In DNA, the CDR3 is TGCAGCGTTAAACAGGGGGCTTTCTACAATGAGCAGTTCTTC.

A single count supports this clone. The rearrangement joins TRBV10-1 to TRBJ1-2; 8 positions agree with TRBD1. The CDR3 extends over 15 amino acids. V shed 6 bases, J shed 3 bases, and the junction held 9 bases outside the gene matches. The V gene's germline CDR1 is WNHNN and CDR2 SYGVQD (reference sequence). The CDR3 DNA is TGCGCCAGCAGGGAGACAGGGGCCCGCCACTATGGCTACACCTTC. Amino acids: CASRETGARHYGYTF.

The V call is TRBV28, the J call TRBJ1-2; 9 positions agree with TRBD1. The CDR3 is 17 amino acids. The V segment lost 5 bases and the J segment 8 bases; nucleotides outside the gene matches: 18. CDR1 is MDHEN and CDR2 is SYDVKM in the germline V gene. Here the CDR3 DNA reads TGTGCCAGCAGTGAACCGGGACAGGGTACCCTATGGAGGGGCTACACCTTC. This codes for CASSEPGQGTLWRGYTF.

The chain links TRBV7-8 to TRBJ2-7, with 10 bases that match TRBD2. The germline V gene encodes CDR1 SGHVS and CDR2 FQNEAQ. The V segment lost 1 base and the J segment 6 bases; nucleotides outside the gene matches: 6. The CDR3 loop spans 15 amino acids. The chain's CDR3 is CASSLEASGRVEQYF. DNA of the CDR3: TGTGCCAGCAGCTTAGAGGCTAGCGGGAGAGTCGAGCAGTACTTC.

The chain joins TRBV7-9 to TRBJ2-1; 14 nucleotides match TRBD2. The length of the CDR3 is 17 residues. Per the germline V gene, CDR1 is SEHNR and CDR2 is FQNEAQ (reference sequence). V dropped 5 bases and J dropped 8; count of bases not matched to a gene: 11. The CDR3 nucleotides read TGTGCCAGCAGCACTACGACTAGCGGGGGGGCGATATATGAGCAGTTCTTC. Its translation is CASSTTTSGGAIYEQFF.

The chain uses TRBV5-6 and TRBJ2-3; 12 bases map to TRBD2. Per the germline V gene, CDR1 is SGHDT and CDR2 is YYEEEE. The junction had 5 bases not matched to a gene; V was cut back by 4 bases and J by 2 bases. The CDR3 is 16 residues long. CDR3 bases: TGTGCCAGCAGCCGGACTAGCGGGGCTCTCACAGATACGCAGTATTTT. Translated, it gives CASSRTSGALTDTQYF.

The J gene is TRBJ2-2, the V gene TRBV5-1, with 11 positions matching TRBD2. The CDR3 spans 20 residues. The V segment lost 4 bases and the J segment 2 bases; nucleotides outside the gene matches: 16. Germline assignment: CDR1 SGHRS and CDR2 YFSETQ. CDR3 DNA: TGCGCCAGCAGCCCCCTGCCTAGCGGGGGGTCATTCACTAACACCGGGGAGCTGTTTTTT. Protein product: CASSPLPSGGSFTNTGELFF. The full variable domain, rest sourced from reference TRBV5-1 and TRBJ2-2, is KAGVTQTPRYLIKTRGQQVTLSCSPISGHRSVSWYQQTPGQGLQFLFEYFSETQRNKGNFPGRFSGRQFSNSRSEMNVSTLELGDSALYLCASSPLPSGGSFTNTGELFFGEGSRLTVL.

This chain uses TRBV28 with TRBJ1-2, with a tentative D call TRBD1 (6 bases). From germline, CDR1 is MDHEN and CDR2 SYDVKM. V was clipped by 6 bases and J by 1 base, with 15 bases between them. This CDR3 is 15 amino acids long. The CDR3 reads CASREQGGGNYGYTF. DNA for the CDR3: TGTGCCAGCAGGGAACAGGGAGGTGGTAACTATGGCTACACCTTC.

The chain has TRBV28 and TRBJ2-2; the D gene is possibly TRBD2 (7 bases). V was trimmed by 10 bases and J by 0 bases, leaving 12 bases between them. The CDR3 has 14 amino acids. Germline V gene lookup returns CDR1 MDHEN and CDR2 SYDVKM. CDR3 protein: CATGGGSNTGELFF. For the CDR3, the DNA is TGTGCCACGGGGGGCGGCTCGAACACCGGGGAGCTGTTTTTT.

The rearrangement joins TRBV11-3 to TRBJ1-4; a weak D match, TRBD1 (6 bases). This CDR3 is built from 14 residues. V was shortened by 5 bases and J by 11 bases, with 18 bases between the two germline ends. Germline assignment: CDR1 SGHNT and CDR2 YENEEA. The CDR3 coding sequence is TGTGCCAGCAGCGTAACGACAGGACCTGTGAAACTGTTTTTT. Amino acids: CASSVTTGPVKLFF.

The chain carries TRBV29-1 and TRBJ2-1; 8 bases are a match to TRBD1. V was pared by 7 bases and J by 9 bases, with 11 bases of the junction left unmatched. Germline-derived CDR1 and CDR2 are SQVTM and ANQGSEA. This CDR3 spans 13 amino acids. This CDR3 is CSARTGYDGEQFF. In nucleotides, the CDR3 is TGCAGCGCCAGGACAGGGTATGACGGTGAGCAGTTCTTC.

The J gene is TRBJ2-7, the V gene TRBV6-6; possibly TRBD1 for D (5 bases). CDR3 length: 11 amino acids. V lost 5 bases and J lost 6, with 8 bases in between. The germline V gene has CDR1 MNHNY and CDR2 SVGAGI (reference sequence). The CDR3 DNA reads as TGTGCCAGCAGTAACACAGGCGAGCAGTACTTC. This gives the protein CASSNTGEQYF.

The V and J genes are TRBV7-8 and TRBJ1-5; D is uncertain. V lost 5 bases, J lost 0 bases, and 14 bases lay in between. Germline V gene lookup returns CDR1 SGHVS and CDR2 FQNEAQ. The CDR3 is made up of 16 amino acids. The CDR3 spells CASSQRGVNSNQPQHF. CDR3 in DNA: TGTGCCAGCAGCCAAAGAGGCGTGAATAGCAATCAGCCCCAGCATTTT.

V usage is TRBV5-8 and J usage is TRBJ2-7; D call uncertain. The V end was cut by 1 base, the J end by 6 bases, with 8 bases between. CDR1 is SGHTS, CDR2 YDEGEE, per germline. The CDR3 covers 12 residues. CDR3 residues: CASSLTVFEQYF. The CDR3 region has the DNA TGTGCCAGCAGCTTGACGGTTTTCGAGCAGTACTTC.

The count of this clone is one. The rearrangement uses TRBV5-8 and TRBJ2-1; unclear D gene. Looked up from germline, CDR1 is SGHTS and CDR2 is YDEGEE. The CDR3 consists of 12 residues. The V and J ends lost 1 base and 6 bases respectively, with 5 bases between them. CDR3 sequence: CASSLSRNEQFF. The CDR3 nucleotides are TGTGCCAGCAGCTTGAGCCGCAATGAGCAGTTCTTC. The complete variable domain, with remaining parts taken from reference TRBV5-8 and TRBJ2-1, reads EAGVTQSPTHLIKTRGQQATLRCSPISGHTSVYWYQQALGLGLQFLLWYDEGEERNRGNFPPRFSGRQFPNYSSELNVNALELEDSALYLCASSLSRNEQFFGPGTRLTVL.

V usage is TRBV19 and J usage is TRBJ2-4; D possibly uses TRBD1 or TRBD2 (5 bases each). CDR1 and CDR2 (germline): LNHDA, SQIVND (reference sequence). Trimming pared 7 bases from V and 0 bases from J, leaving 13 bases between. The CDR3 runs to 15 residues. The CDR3 DNA is TGTGCCAGTATGTTAACGAGGGGAGCCAAAAACATTCAGTACTTC. It encodes CASMLTRGAKNIQYF.

The gene calls are TRBV19 and TRBJ2-4; 7 bases fit TRBD2. This CDR3 contains 13 residues. Germline loops: CDR1 LNHDA, CDR2 SQIVND (reference sequence). Unmatched junction bases numbered 2, after V lost 5 bases and J lost 4 bases. The CDR3 DNA reads TGTGCCAGTAGTCGGGACTATAAAAACATTCAGTACTTC. Its translation is CASSRDYKNIQYF.

The chain couples TRBV30 to TRBJ2-2; D is ambiguous. V dropped 1 base and J dropped 1 base, with 7 bases sitting between them. The CDR3 covers 14 residues. Germline CDR1 reads GTSNPN; CDR2 reads SVGIG (reference sequence). The CDR3 coding sequence is TGTGCCTGGAGTGGCCAGGTGAACACCGGGGAGCTGTTTTTT. This sequence encodes CAWSGQVNTGELFF.

This sequence joins TRBV28 and TRBJ2-7, with D unclear. Per the germline V gene, CDR1 is MDHEN and CDR2 is SYDVKM. Trimming took off 2 bases at V and 7 bases at J, with 9 bases between the two ends. The CDR3 has 12 amino acids. The CDR3: CASSLVSLEQYF. The CDR3, as DNA: TGTGCCAGCAGTTTAGTTTCCCTAGAGCAGTACTTC. The variable domain in full, completed from reference TRBV28 and TRBJ2-7, reads DVKVTQSSRYLVKRTGEKVFLECVQDMDHENMFWYRQDPGLGLRLIYFSYDVKMKEKGDIPEGYSVSREKKERFSLILESASTNQTSMYLCASSLVSLEQYFGPGTRLTVT.

V is TRBV28 and J is TRBJ1-1; D is possibly TRBD1 (5 bases). V was pared by 4 bases and J by 3 bases, with 18 bases between. From germline, CDR1 is MDHEN and CDR2 SYDVKM. The CDR3 contains 16 residues. CDR3 amino acids: CASSSASGTKDTEAFF. DNA of the CDR3: TGTGCCAGCAGTTCAGCCTCCGGGACGAAAGACACTGAAGCTTTCTTT.

V is TRBV5-1 and J is TRBJ2-5; D is unclear. The CDR3 has 15 amino acids. Germline CDR1 reads SGHRS; CDR2 reads YFSETQ. Trimming removed 0 bases from V and 9 bases from J, with 18 bases in between. The CDR3 sequence: CASSLASQWGSAQYF. CDR3 nucleotides: TGCGCCAGCAGCTTGGCCAGTCAGTGGGGTTCGGCCCAGTACTTC.

The CDR3: CASSRLAGGANEQFF. The CDR3 DNA reads TGCGCCAGCAGCCGGCTAGCGGGAGGTGCCAATGAGCAGTTCTTC. V usage is TRBV4-1 and J usage is TRBJ2-1, with 11 bases aligning to TRBD2. The CDR3 extends over 15 amino acids. Germline values: CDR1 MGHRA, CDR2 YSYEKL. V shed 4 bases, J shed 6 bases, and the junction held 5 bases outside the gene matches.

This chain connects TRBV27 to TRBJ1-5, with 9 bases lining up with TRBD1. Germline lookup yields CDR1 MNHEY and CDR2 SMNVEV (reference sequence). Germline trimming cut 8 bases from V and 5 bases from J; bases unmatched to any gene: 10. This CDR3 spans 15 amino acids. CDR3 nucleotide sequence: TGTGCCAGCGCGTTCGGGGACAGGGCCCATCAGCCCCAGCATTTT. As protein: CASAFGDRAHQPQHF.

V usage is TRBV7-6 and J usage is TRBJ2-1; TRBD2 matches at 10 bases. V dropped 5 bases and J dropped 4; count of bases not matched to a gene: 5. Germline V gene data show CDR1 as SGHVS and CDR2 as FNYEAQ. CDR3 length: 15 residues. The CDR3 region is CASSTGTSEYNEQFF. For the CDR3, the DNA is TGTGCCAGCAGCACCGGGACTAGCGAATACAATGAGCAGTTCTTC.

This chain's CDR3 is CASSLGTGSTYGYTF. DNA of the CDR3: TGTGCCAGCAGCTTGGGGACAGGGTCAACCTATGGCTACACCTTC. This chain links TRBV5-6 with TRBJ1-2; 8 bases line up with TRBD1. V lost 0 bases to trimming and J lost 4 bases; unmatched junction nucleotides: 5. CDR1 is SGHDT, CDR2 YYEEEE, per germline. The CDR3 is made up of 15 amino acids.

This clone has more than one count but fewer than ten. The rearrangement uses TRBV14 and TRBJ2-7; 8 bases align to TRBD1. V dropped 5 bases and J dropped 3; count of bases not matched to a gene: 9. The length of the CDR3 is 15 residues. Germline loops: CDR1 SGHDN, CDR2 FVKESK. CDR3 nucleotide sequence: TGTGCCAGCAGCACTTACAGGGGGAGAGACTACGAGCAGTACTTC. Translating it yields CASSTYRGRDYEQYF.

This rearrangement joins TRBV7-2 to TRBJ2-3; 11 bases align to TRBD2. The ends lost 5 bases at V and 5 bases at J; junction bases unmatched: 15. The CDR3 length is 18 residues. Germline V gene data show CDR1 as SGHTA and CDR2 as FQGNSA. CDR3: CASSGAPGLAGGGDTQYF. The CDR3 bases are TGTGCCAGCAGCGGCGCACCTGGCCTAGCGGGGGGCGGAGATACGCAGTATTTT.

This chain links TRBV10-3 with TRBJ2-3; 14 nucleotides line up with TRBD2. The CDR3 sequence is 14 residues long. Trimming cost V 6 bases and J 4 bases; bases outside gene matches: 0. Germline V CDR1 and CDR2: ENHRY, SYGVKD. DNA of the CDR3: TGTGCCATCAGGACTAGCGGGGGGGCAGATACGCAGTATTTT. Its translation: CAIRTSGGADTQYF.

The chain carries TRBV6-1 and TRBJ2-7; TRBD2 agrees at 10 bases. V gave up 5 bases and J gave up 4 bases; unmatched junction bases: 2. The CDR3 runs to 13 residues. Germline V gives CDR1 MNHNS, CDR2 SASEGT. CDR3 loop: CASSTTSGYEQYF. CDR3 coding DNA: TGTGCCAGCAGTACGACTAGCGGGTACGAGCAGTACTTC.

This chain connects TRBV11-3 to TRBJ1-3, with D unclear. V lost 5 bases and J lost 4, with 3 bases in between. CDR1 is SGHNT, CDR2 YENEEA, per germline. The length of the CDR3 is 11 residues. The CDR3 nucleotides read TGTGCCAGCAGCGAGGGAAACACCATATATTTT. This encodes CASSEGNTIYF.